Presented here are 28 T cell receptor beta chains from one specimen sequenced in a study of CD8+CD57+ T cells in acquired aplastic anemia. Genomic DNA was employed as the template in profiling TCR beta VDJ and CDR3. One entry per CDR3 protein results from TCRdb running MiXCR on the reads. The data show about 260,000 distinct CDR3 sequences, approximately 82% seen once. Sequencing involved patients with CD8+CD57+ cell expansion previously shown by flow cytometry. Sequenced: sorted CD4+, CD8+, or CD8+CD57+ T cells (not recorded which) from PBMCs. These receptors came from a human donor with aplastic anemia.

This sequence joins TRBV7-8 and TRBJ2-1; TRBD2 aligns across 9 bases. Losses at the gene ends were 5 bases for V and 3 bases for J; bases not matched to a gene: 14. This CDR3 spans 18 amino acids. CDR1 SGHVS and CDR2 FQNEAQ come from the germline V gene. CDR3 DNA: TGTGCCAGCAGCCCCCTGCCTGGTCTAGCGGGGAACTACAATGAGCAGTTCTTC. As protein: CASSPLPGLAGNYNEQFF.

Comment on this clonotype: The CDR3 does not close with the conserved phenylalanine or tryptophan, likely indicating a read error. The DNA is left out, because the CDR3 cannot be placed on it with certainty; the CDR3 is given as TCRdb lists it. The V call is TRBV7-3, the J call TRBJ2-3; no check of the table's D call, TRBD2, against the DNA was made. With termini counted, the CDR3 has 13 amino acids. Germline V gene data show CDR1 as SGHTA and CDR2 as FQGTGA. The CDR3: CASRSSGTWGETH.

Only one count was recorded for this clonotype. The CDR3 does not close with the conserved phenylalanine or tryptophan, likely indicating a read error. Because the CDR3's place on the DNA is in doubt, the DNA is left out and the CDR3 is given as listed by TCRdb. This chain uses TRBV7-8 with TRBJ2-4. The CDR3 sequence runs 12 residues, both termini included. CDR1 is SGHVS, CDR2 FQNEAQ, per germline. The CDR3 region is CASGLAGSLHYQ.

The table lists this clonotype with a count of one. This rearrangement joins TRBV19 to TRBJ1-6; D is possibly TRBD1 (5 bases). The V and J ends lost 6 bases and 10 bases respectively, with 16 bases between them. This CDR3 contains 14 residues. The germline gives CDR1 LNHDA, CDR2 SQIVND (reference sequence). The chain's CDR3 is CASRQGSSGSPLHF. CDR3 nucleotides: TGTGCCAGTAGGCAGGGTTCAAGTGGCTCACCCCTCCACTTT.

J is TRBJ2-2 and V is TRBV19, with a tentative D call TRBD1 (6 bases). Trimming left V 9 bases short and J 6 bases short, with 20 bases between. Germline CDR1 is LNHDA and CDR2 is SQIVND (reference sequence). This CDR3 comprises 15 residues. The CDR3 bases are TGTGCCAGCAGTGGATTAGGGGGTAACTCCGGGGAGCTGTTTTTT. Translated: CASSGLGGNSGELFF.

J is TRBJ2-3 and V is TRBV11-1, with TRBD1 matching 7 bases. The CDR3 sequence is 13 residues long. The germline gives CDR1 SGHAT, CDR2 FQDESV (reference sequence). V shed 8 bases and J 6 bases; nucleotides not matched to a gene: 8. DNA for the CDR3: TGTGCCAGCGAGGGGGCGAGCAAGGATACGCAGTATTTT. Translated: CASEGASKDTQYF.

Regarding this clonotype: The CDR3 carries no conserved terminal phenylalanine or tryptophan, so it likely arises from a read error. No DNA is shown, since the ends of the CDR3 on it are uncertain; the CDR3 is the one TCRdb lists. The rearrangement links TRBV10-1 to TRBJ2-7; the table's D call, TRBD2, has no DNA check behind it. CDR1 and CDR2 from the germline V gene are WNHNN and SYGVQD (reference sequence). The CDR3 contains 16 residues when both ends are counted. The CDR3 region is CASSDSVREEAYQYDD.

This clonotype was seen only once. This chain links TRBV7-2 with TRBJ2-1, with TRBD1 as a possible D gene (6 bases). Germline lookup yields CDR1 SGHTA and CDR2 FQGNSA. V lost 1 base and J 11 bases, leaving 21 bases between the germline ends. There are 16 residues in the CDR3. The CDR3 DNA sequence: TGTGCCAGCAGCTTAGAAAGGAGCAGGGGAGACGAGCAGCAGTTCTTC. Protein sequence: CASSLERSRGDEQQFF.

With regard to this clonotype: A junction end diverges from the germline sequence, so it may reflect a read error. The chain employs TRBV7-2 and TRBJ1-1; tentatively, D is TRBD1 (5 bases). This CDR3 comprises 16 residues. CDR1 SGHTA and CDR2 FQGNSA come from the germline V gene. The CDR3 bases are TGTGCCAGCAGCCTAGCCACGGTGGCAGGGACCACTGAAGCTTTCTTT. As protein: CASSLATVAGTTEAFF.

CDR3 nucleotide sequence: TGTGCCAGCGGAGGAGCTGGGGCAACTGAAGCTTTCTTT. Its translation: CASGGAGATEAFF. V usage is TRBV9 and J usage is TRBJ1-1; TRBD1 is a possible D gene (5 bases). CDR3 length: 13 amino acids. Germline CDR1 reads SGDLS; CDR2 reads YYNGEE. Trimming removed 7 bases from V and 5 bases from J, with 15 bases in between.

The chain is built from TRBV7-8 and TRBJ2-5, with D maybe TRBD2 (5 bases). Germline CDR1 SGHVS, CDR2 FQNEAQ. The CDR3 extends over 17 amino acids. Deletions cut 5 bases from V and 8 bases from J, with 27 bases between. This CDR3 is CASSHPGSPETHDTQYF. The CDR3 coding sequence is TGTGCCAGCAGCCATCCGGGGAGTCCCGAGACGCATGATACCCAGTACTTC.

Comments on this clonotype: The DNA is left out, because the CDR3 cannot be placed on it with certainty; the CDR3 is given as TCRdb lists it. The chain couples TRBV7-2 to TRBJ2-3; the table gives TRBD1 as D, unverified against the DNA. From germline, CDR1 is SGHTA and CDR2 FQGNSA. The CDR3 totals 14 residues, both ends included. Here the CDR3 reads CAGRGARETQYFCF.

This clonotype was counted a few times. The rearrangement uses TRBV7-9 and TRBJ2-1; 9 positions agree with TRBD2. The ends lost 3 bases at V and 10 bases at J; junction bases unmatched: 13. The CDR3 is made up of 16 amino acids. Per the germline V gene, CDR1 is SEHNR and CDR2 is FQNEAQ (reference sequence). CDR3 residues: CASSFPRSGGSEEQFF. CDR3 bases: TGTGCCAGCAGCTTTCCGAGAAGCGGGGGGAGCGAGGAGCAGTTCTTC. The full variable domain, its missing parts supplied by reference TRBV7-9 and TRBJ2-1, is DTGVSQNPRHKITKRGQNVTFRCDPISEHNRLYWYRQTLGQGPEFLTYFQNEAQLEKSRLLSDRFSAERPKGSFSTLEIQRTEQGDSAMYLCASSFPRSGGSEEQFFGPGTRLTVL.

As to this clonotype: One end of the junction is discordant with germline, which a read error may explain. V usage is TRBV12-5 and J usage is TRBJ2-3, with 8 bases matching TRBD2. CDR3 length equals 14 residues. Germline CDR1 reads LGHNT; CDR2 reads FRNRAP. This CDR3 is CASGLRGGRYTQTF. CDR3 bases: TGTGCTAGTGGTTTGCGGGGGGGGAGATACACACAGACGTTT.

A remark on this clonotype: The conserved closing phenylalanine or tryptophan is absent in this CDR3, likely reflecting a read error. The DNA is omitted, as the CDR3 cannot be located on it reliably, and the CDR3 follows TCRdb's listing. The J gene is TRBJ2-3, the V gene TRBV7-8; the D segment call TRBD1 is taken from the table without a DNA check. Ends included, the CDR3 has 13 residues. The V gene's germline CDR1 is SGHVS and CDR2 FQNEAQ. Here the CDR3 reads CASSSRDRGMDYG.

This sequence joins TRBV7-8 and TRBJ2-2, with D perhaps assigned TRBD1 or TRBD2 (5 bases each). This CDR3 comprises 15 residues. V was trimmed by 0 bases and J by 17 bases, leaving 22 bases between them. The germline V gene encodes CDR1 SGHVS and CDR2 FQNEAQ. CDR3 residues: CASSLARGAAGQFFF. The CDR3 bases are TGTGCCAGCAGCTTAGCCAGAGGGGCCGCTGGGCAGTTTTTTTTT.

About this clonotype: A read error may account for a junction end that differs from germline. The chain carries TRBV7-6 and TRBJ1-1; D is perhaps TRBD1 (5 bases). Germline V gene data show CDR1 as SGHVS and CDR2 as FNYEAQ. The length of the CDR3 is 13 residues. For the CDR3, the DNA is TGTGCCAGCAGCTTAGGGGCAGGGACTGAAGCGCTCTTT. Protein product: CASSLGAGTEALF.

On this clonotype: Germline is not matched at one junction end, which may reflect a read error. V usage is TRBV9 and J usage is TRBJ2-7; D might be TRBD1 or TRBD2, each matching 6 bases. Germline V gives CDR1 SGDLS, CDR2 YYNGEE. This CDR3 region has 14 residues. Written as DNA, the CDR3 is TGTGCCAGCAGCGGCTCGGGGGCAGGGGCTGGAAACAACTTC. Translated: CASSGSGAGAGNNF. The full variable domain, rest sourced from reference TRBV9 and TRBJ2-7, is DSGVTQTPKHLITATGQRVTLRCSPRSGDLSVYWYQQSLDQGLQFLIQYYNGEERAKGNILERFSAQQFPDLHSELNLSSLELGDSALYFCASSGSGAGAGNNFGPGTRLTVT.

The gene calls are TRBV2 and TRBJ2-3; the match to TRBD2 covers 7 bases. Germline CDR1 is SNHLY and CDR2 is FYNNEI. The CDR3 has 14 residues. The V gene end was trimmed by 6 bases and the J gene end by 6 bases; junction bases not matched to a gene: 9. CDR3 nucleotide sequence: TGTGCCAGCAGCGTTGCGGGAGTCCATGATACGCAGTATTTT. This translates into CASSVAGVHDTQYF.

In regard to this clonotype: The conserved closing phenylalanine or tryptophan is absent in this CDR3, likely reflecting a read error. The DNA is omitted, as the CDR3 cannot be located on it reliably, and the CDR3 follows TCRdb's listing. V gene TRBV7-8 combines with J gene TRBJ2-1. Germline CDR1 reads SGHVS; CDR2 reads FQNEAQ. With termini counted, the CDR3 has 13 amino acids. The CDR3 sequence is CASSLAGIHDTQY.

The rearrangement joins TRBV9 to TRBJ1-5; D ambiguous. The V gene's germline CDR1 is SGDLS and CDR2 YYNGEE. The length of the CDR3 is 14 residues. V lost 4 bases to trimming and J lost 13 bases, with 21 bases between them. CDR3 in DNA: TGTGCCAGCAGCCAGATGGGCGATCGCGAGAATCAGCATTTT. Amino acid sequence: CASSQMGDRENQHF.

The chain joins TRBV4-1 to TRBJ2-3, with 8 bases lining up with TRBD2. The germline V gene encodes CDR1 MGHRA and CDR2 YSYEKL. This CDR3 has 17 amino acids. After removal of 0 bases from V and 4 bases from J, the junction contained 9 bases not matched to a gene. CDR3 sequence (DNA): TGCGCCAGCAGCCAAGATCCGCGGGGGGCCGGGGCAGATACGCAGTATTTT. Protein sequence: CASSQDPRGAGADTQYF.

Of note for this clonotype: Because the CDR3's place on the DNA is in doubt, the DNA is left out and the CDR3 is given as listed by TCRdb. V gene TRBV7-9 combines with J gene TRBJ2-1; the tabulated D call, TRBD1, remains unverified against the DNA. The V gene's germline CDR1 is SEHNR and CDR2 FQNEAQ (reference sequence). From its first to its last residue, the CDR3 has 14 amino acids. The chain's CDR3 is CASSLVAWGNEEYF.

With regard to this clonotype: A read error may account for a junction end that differs from germline. This chain uses TRBV2 with TRBJ1-6; D gene unclear. Germline V gives CDR1 SNHLY, CDR2 FYNNEI. CDR3 length: 14 residues. DNA for the CDR3: TGTGCCAGCAGTCCGACGTCGTTCCACTATGAGCAGCTCTTC. As protein: CASSPTSFHYEQLF.

This clonotype was recorded once. Sequence at one end of the junction differs from germline and may be a read error. The chain joins TRBV7-8 to TRBJ2-1; no definite D call. The CDR3 covers 16 residues. The germline gives CDR1 SGHVS, CDR2 FQNEAQ. The CDR3 is CASSLPRGADTQEFGF. CDR3 in DNA: TGTGCCAGCAGCTTACCGAGAGGCGCCGATACGCAGGAGTTTGGCTTC.

Notes on this clonotype: The junction and the germline gene differ at one end; a read error may be behind it. The gene calls are TRBV13 and TRBJ2-4; D is perhaps TRBD2 (6 bases). Germline V gene sequence: CDR1 PRHDT, CDR2 FYEKMQ (reference sequence). CDR3 length: 12 amino acids. CDR3 nucleotide sequence: TGTGCCAGCAGCGGACGACTAGAGTTACAAGAGTTC. It codes for CASSGRLELQEF.

On this clonotype: One end of the junction is discordant with germline, which a read error may explain. This chain connects TRBV7-2 to TRBJ2-5; TRBD1 matches 9 bases. Germline CDR1 and CDR2: SGHTA and FQGNSA. The CDR3 has 15 amino acids. As DNA, the CDR3 is TGTGCCAGCAGCTCAGACAGGGGGTCGTCACAGACCCACTACTTC. It specifies CASSSDRGSSQTHYF.

This chain uses TRBV7-9 with TRBJ1-1, with D maybe TRBD1 (5 bases). CDR3 length: 13 amino acids. V was cut by 10 bases and J by 5 bases, with 17 bases left in between. Germline V gene data show CDR1 as SEHNR and CDR2 as FQNEAQ (reference sequence). CDR3 coding DNA: TGTGCCACGAGGAGAGGGGTACAGACTGAAGCTTTCTTT. The encoded protein is CATRRGVQTEAFF.